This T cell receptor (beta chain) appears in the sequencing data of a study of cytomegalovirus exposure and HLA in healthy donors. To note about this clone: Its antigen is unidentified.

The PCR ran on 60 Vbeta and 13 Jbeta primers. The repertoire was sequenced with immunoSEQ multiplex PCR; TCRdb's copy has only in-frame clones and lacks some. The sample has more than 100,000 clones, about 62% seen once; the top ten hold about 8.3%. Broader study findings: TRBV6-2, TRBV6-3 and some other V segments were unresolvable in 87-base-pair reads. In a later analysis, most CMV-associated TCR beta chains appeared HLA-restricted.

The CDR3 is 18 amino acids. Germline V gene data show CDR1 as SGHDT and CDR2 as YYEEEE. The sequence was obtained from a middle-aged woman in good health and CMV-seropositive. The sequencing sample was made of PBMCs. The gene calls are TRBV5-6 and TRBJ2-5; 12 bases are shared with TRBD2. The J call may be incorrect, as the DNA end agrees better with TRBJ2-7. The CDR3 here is CASSFSTSGRVNPYEQYF. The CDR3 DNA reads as TGTGCCAGCAGCTTCTCGACTAGCGGGAGAGTAAATCCCTACGAGCAGTACTTC.